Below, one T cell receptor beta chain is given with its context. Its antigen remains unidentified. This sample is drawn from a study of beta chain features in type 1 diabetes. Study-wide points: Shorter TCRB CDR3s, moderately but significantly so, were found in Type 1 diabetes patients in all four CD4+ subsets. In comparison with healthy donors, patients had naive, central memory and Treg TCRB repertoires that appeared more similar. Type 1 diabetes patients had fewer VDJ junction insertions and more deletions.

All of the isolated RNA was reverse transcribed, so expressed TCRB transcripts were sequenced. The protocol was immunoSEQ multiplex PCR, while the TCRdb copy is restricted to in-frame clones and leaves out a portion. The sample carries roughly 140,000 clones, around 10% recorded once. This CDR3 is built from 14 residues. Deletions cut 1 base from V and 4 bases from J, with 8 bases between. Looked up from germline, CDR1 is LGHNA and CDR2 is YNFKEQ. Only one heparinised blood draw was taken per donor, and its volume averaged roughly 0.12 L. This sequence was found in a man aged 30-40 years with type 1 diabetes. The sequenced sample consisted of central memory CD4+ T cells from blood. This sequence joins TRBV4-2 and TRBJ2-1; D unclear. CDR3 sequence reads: CASSQATVYNEQFF. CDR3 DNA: TGTGCCAGCAGCCAAGCAACAGTATACAATGAGCAGTTCTTC.